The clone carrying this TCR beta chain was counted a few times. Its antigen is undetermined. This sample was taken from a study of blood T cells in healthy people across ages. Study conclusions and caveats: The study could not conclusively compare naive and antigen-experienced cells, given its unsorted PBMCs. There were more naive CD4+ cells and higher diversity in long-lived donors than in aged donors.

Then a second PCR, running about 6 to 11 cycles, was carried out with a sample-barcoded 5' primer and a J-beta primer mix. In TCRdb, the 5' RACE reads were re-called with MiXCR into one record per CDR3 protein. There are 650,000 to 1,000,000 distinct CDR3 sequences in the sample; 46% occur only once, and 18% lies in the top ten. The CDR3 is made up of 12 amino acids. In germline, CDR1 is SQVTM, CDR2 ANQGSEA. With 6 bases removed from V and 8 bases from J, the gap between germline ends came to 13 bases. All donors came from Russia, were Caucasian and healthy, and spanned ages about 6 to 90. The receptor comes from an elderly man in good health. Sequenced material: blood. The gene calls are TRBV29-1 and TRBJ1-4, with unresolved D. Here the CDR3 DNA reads TGCAGCGTCGGGCTGGCGGAGGAAAAACTGTTTTTT. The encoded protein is CSVGLAEEKLFF.